This TCR beta chain was sequenced during a study of blood T cell repertoires in COVID-19. J gave up 4 bases and V 4 bases, and 12 bases lay outside the gene matches. The CDR3 consists of 16 residues. Germline V gene lookup returns CDR1 SGHDT and CDR2 YYEEEE. Authors' processing steps: Reference gene primer amplification in the assay estimated nucleated cell counts. The protocol was immunoSEQ multiplex PCR, while the TCRdb copy is restricted to in-frame clones and leaves out a portion. From that table come the V and J calls and clone size; the DNA was used to work out D and trimming. In the table there are more than 200,000 clones, about 90% of which are singletons. Within 2 weeks before study entry, exposed participants met a COVID-19 case.

Sequencing was performed on PBMCs or T cells enriched from blood (not recorded which). This rearrangement joins TRBV5-6 to TRBJ1-2, with 8 bases matching TRBD1. This clonotype was obtained from a woman aged 25 to 45 who had been exposed to COVID-19. The CDR3 spells CASSPVADRVFYGYTF. DNA of the CDR3: TGTGCCAGCAGCCCGGTAGCGGACAGGGTCTTCTATGGCTACACCTTC.